Following are 12 T cell receptor beta chains from one sample sequenced in a study of beta chain features in type 1 diabetes. General study results and limits: Among patients with Type 1 diabetes, TCRB CDR3s were moderately but significantly shorter in every one of the four CD4+ subsets.

No antigen is known for these receptors. Expressed TCRB transcripts were sequenced because the isolated RNA had all been reverse transcribed beforehand. The protocol was immunoSEQ multiplex PCR, while the TCRdb copy is restricted to in-frame clones and leaves out a portion. This sample has 300,000 to 450,000 clones, with over 8.5% found just once. Sequencing input: central memory CD4+ T cells from blood. The receptors were sampled from a man aged 25-45 years with type 1 diabetes.

The rearrangement joins TRBV6-1 to TRBJ2-1; D gene unclear. The germline CDR1 and CDR2 sequences are MNHNS and SASEGT. CDR3 length equals 12 residues. With 6 bases removed from V and 3 bases from J, the gap between germline ends came to 6 bases. For the CDR3, the DNA is TGTGCCAGCAGGACCTACTACAATGAGCAGTTCTTC. The encoded protein is CASRTYYNEQFF.

In its sample, this clone was seen many times. This chain links TRBV28 with TRBJ2-4; unclear D gene. Germline lookup yields CDR1 MDHEN and CDR2 SYDVKM. The CDR3 sequence is 14 residues long. The V gene lost 8 bases and the J gene lost 2 bases, with 13 bases spanning the gap. The CDR3 sequence is CASGRALSKNIQYF. CDR3 in DNA: TGTGCCAGCGGGCGTGCGCTATCCAAAAACATTCAGTACTTC.

This clone was recorded a few times. The J gene is TRBJ1-1, the V gene TRBV7-9; D is unresolved. The germline V gene has CDR1 SEHNR and CDR2 FQNEAQ (reference sequence). Trimming pared 3 bases from V and 8 bases from J, leaving 7 bases between. The length of the CDR3 is 11 residues. The CDR3 reads CASSFYSEAFF. The CDR3 nucleotides read TGTGCCAGCAGCTTCTATTCGGAAGCTTTCTTT.

This clone was detected ten times or more. The V and J genes are TRBV4-1 and TRBJ1-1; 9 bases line up with TRBD1. CDR1 MGHRA and CDR2 YSYEKL come from the germline V gene. V shed 4 bases, J shed 4 bases, and the junction held 1 base outside the gene matches. The CDR3 runs 13 residues. The CDR3 region is CASSRGQGTEAFF. CDR3 in DNA: TGCGCCAGCAGCCGGGGACAGGGCACTGAAGCTTTCTTT.

The chain is built from TRBV6-1 and TRBJ1-1; TRBD1 matches at 7 bases. The V segment lost 6 bases and the J segment 4 bases; nucleotides outside the gene matches: 11. Germline loops: CDR1 MNHNS, CDR2 SASEGT. This CDR3 has 15 residues. This chain's CDR3 is CASSRQGYLGTEAFF. CDR3 in DNA: TGTGCCAGCAGCAGACAGGGATACCTGGGCACTGAAGCTTTCTTT.

This clone was found a few times. The chain is built from TRBV18 and TRBJ1-5; D perhaps matches TRBD1 (6 bases). V was shortened by 3 bases and J by 7 bases, with 13 bases between the two germline ends. CDR1 is KGHSH and CDR2 is LQKENI in the germline V gene. This CDR3 spans 14 amino acids. For the CDR3, the DNA is TGTGCCAGCTCACCCATACAGGGTATCCAGCCCCAGCATTTT. It encodes CASSPIQGIQPQHF.

In its sample, this clone was seen a few times. V gene TRBV6-6 combines with J gene TRBJ2-4; the D call may be TRBD1 or TRBD2 (5 bases each). This CDR3 has 14 amino acids. Germline V gene data show CDR1 as MNHNY and CDR2 as SVGAGI (reference sequence). V was shortened by 0 bases and J by 7 bases, with 10 bases between the two germline ends. This CDR3 is CASSYSRQRNIQYF. In DNA form, the CDR3 reads TGTGCCAGCAGTTACTCGAGACAGCGGAACATTCAGTACTTC.

This clone was seen ten or more times. The gene calls are TRBV5-6 and TRBJ2-1, with D tentatively TRBD2 (6 bases). Trimming removed 4 bases at V and 6 bases at J, with 11 bases between. Germline-derived CDR1 and CDR2 are SGHDT and YYEEEE. The CDR3 totals 13 residues. The CDR3 DNA is TGTGCCAGCAGCGCCACTAGCAGCAATGAGCAGTTCTTC. This sequence encodes CASSATSSNEQFF.

This clone was picked up a small number of times. This sequence joins TRBV5-1 and TRBJ2-7; 8 bases match TRBD1. The junction had 3 bases not matched to a gene; V was cut back by 1 base and J by 3 bases. Germline loops: CDR1 SGHRS, CDR2 YFSETQ. CDR3 length: 14 residues. The CDR3 DNA follows: TGCGCCAGCAGCTTGCAAACAGGGGGCTACGAGCAGTACTTC. As protein: CASSLQTGGYEQYF.

Many counts were recorded for this clone. The genes are TRBV25-1 and TRBJ2-1; 7 bases are shared with TRBD1. This CDR3 spans 13 amino acids. Unmatched junction bases numbered 6, after V lost 7 bases and J lost 6 bases. Germline V CDR1 and CDR2: MGHDK, SYGVNS. CDR3 protein: CASTRAGGNEQFF. The CDR3 DNA follows: TGTGCCAGCACTAGGGCAGGGGGCAATGAGCAGTTCTTC.

The sample holds a few counts of this clone. The chain links TRBV14 to TRBJ2-1; D may match TRBD1 or TRBD2 (6 bases each). CDR3 length: 13 amino acids. The germline V gene has CDR1 SGHDN and CDR2 FVKESK. Between the trimmed V and J ends, which lost 4 bases and 14 bases, there was a span of 18 bases. The CDR3 nucleotides read TGTGCCAGCAGCCTTCAAAGGGGGGCTGTAGAGTTCTTC. Translating gives CASSLQRGAVEFF.

This clone was seen many times. This chain joins TRBV7-9 and TRBJ1-1; 10 bases are a match to TRBD1. This CDR3 contains 17 residues. The germline V gene encodes CDR1 SEHNR and CDR2 FQNEAQ (reference sequence). J gave up 4 bases and V 2 bases, and 10 bases lay outside the gene matches. Here the CDR3 DNA reads TGTGCCAGCAGCTTACCAAGCGGGACAGGGGCAGGCACTGAAGCTTTCTTT. It translates to CASSLPSGTGAGTEAFF. The variable domain in full, with the rest retrieved from reference TRBV7-9 and TRBJ1-1, is DTGVSQNPRHKITKRGQNVTFRCDPISEHNRLYWYRQTLGQGPEFLTYFQNEAQLEKSRLLSDRFSAERPKGSFSTLEIQRTEQGDSAMYLCASSLPSGTGAGTEAFFGQGTRLTVV.